This T cell receptor (beta chain) is drawn from a study of Tregs in tolerant kidney transplant recipients (dated by TCRdb to about 2019). Concerning the study at large: Related donors were used in the transplants with nonmyeloablative bone marrow transplantation, and mixed chimerism was transient in the human trials. TCRbeta sequencing was used in the study to identify donor-specific regulatory T cells before combined kidney and bone marrow transplantation, and the identified cells were then tracked after transplant.

For TCRbeta CDR3 sequencing, genomic DNA from the sorted cells was extracted using the QIAGEN DNeasy Blood and Tissue Kit. High-throughput TCRbeta CDR3 sequencing, which included PCR amplification with bias correction and internal controls, was done commercially through immunoSEQ. On the study's bioinformatics: Unique productive TCRbeta sequences were defined by CDR3 nucleotide sequence when primers matched and otherwise by CDR3 amino acid sequence together with Vbeta and Jbeta genes. To correct for sorting error, sequences found in more than one sorted population at a frequency ratio of 2:1 or less were discarded, and the remaining shared sequences were assigned to the population with the higher frequency. Donor-reactive sequences were defined as at least 5-fold expanded in CFSE-low cells versus unstimulated cells, with frequency of at least 0.01% in CFSE-low cells. Repertoire divergence was quantified by Jensen-Shannon divergence calculated from the top 100 TCRbeta sequences ranked by frequency. When a sample had multiple sequencing runs, each run was corrected for sorting error separately and the runs were then pooled. The table was pulled from immuneACCESS by TCRdb, which kept in-frame rearrangements only. Such tables lose some clones; where checked, under half of the loss comes from unresolved V genes, and the rest has no known cause. That table is the source of V, J and clone size, and D and trimming were worked out from the DNA. The table held for this sample gives about 30,000 clones. The ten top clones hold 6.5% to 8% of the sample.

The intended sense of this specimen's time point label: blood sample drawn before combined kidney and bone marrow transplant. Unstimulated Tregs (CD4+CD25+CD127-), CD4+ non-Tregs (CD4+CD25-), CD4 and CD8 cells were FACS-sorted from thawed PBMCs. The patients were several recipients of combined kidney and bone marrow transplants from the ITN036ST trial, and samples were available only for these trial subjects. Healthy control blood was separated into PBMCs by Ficoll density gradient and cryopreserved, and patient PBMCs were collected both before and after transplant. Points on this clone: The target of this receptor is not known. One end of the junction varies from germline; a read error may be responsible. The read ends 3 residues shy of where the CDR3 ends; the end is completed using the germline J gene.

The full study reports these points: Biological reproducibility was not directly assessed, although technical replication error appeared to be minimal. The most biologically relevant and donor-specific TCRbeta repertoire appeared to be identified by expanding Tregs with activated donor B cells. Donor-specific Treg expansion exceeded global Treg expansion in tolerant patients, suggesting antigen-driven rather than nonspecific expansion. The study was constrained by small patient numbers, and validation of the findings is required in larger populations and under other immunosuppression protocols. For some patients the PCR primers changed over time, which made it impossible to compare the samples from those patients at the nucleotide level.

From a lookup of the germline V gene, CDR1 and CDR2 are SNHLY and FYNNEI. The CDR3 contains 15 residues, cysteine and phenylalanine counted. The 36 bases shown cover part of the CDR3, and their frame starts at base 1. The source is a human donor who received a combined kidney and bone marrow transplant. The specimen comprised CD8+ T cells from blood, sampled before the transplant. The V and J genes are TRBV2 and TRBJ2-7; TRBD2 lines up with 8 middle nucleotides. This receptor has the CDR3 CASREGVSGTYEQYF. Partial CDR3 DNA: TGTGCCAGCAGAGAAGGGGTTAGCGGGACCTACGAG.